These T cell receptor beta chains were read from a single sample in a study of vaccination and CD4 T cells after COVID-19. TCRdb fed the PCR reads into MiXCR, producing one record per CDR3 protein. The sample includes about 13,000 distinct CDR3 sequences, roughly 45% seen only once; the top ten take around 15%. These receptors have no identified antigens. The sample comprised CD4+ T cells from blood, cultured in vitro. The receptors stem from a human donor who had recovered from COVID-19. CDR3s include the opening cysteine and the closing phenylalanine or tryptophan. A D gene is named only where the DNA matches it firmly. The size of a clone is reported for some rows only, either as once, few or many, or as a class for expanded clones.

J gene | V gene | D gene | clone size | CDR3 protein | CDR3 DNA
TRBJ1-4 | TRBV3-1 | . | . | CASSQGQGPWEFEKLFF | TGTGCCAGCAGCCAAGGCCAGGGACCGTGGGAGTTCGAAAAACTGTTTTTT
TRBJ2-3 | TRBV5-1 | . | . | CASSLWSAAYSTDTQYF | TGCGCCAGCAGCTTGTGGTCAGCAGCTTACTCCACAGATACGCAGTATTTT
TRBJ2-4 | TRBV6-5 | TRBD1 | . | CASSFIRTGSRSDIQYF | TGTGCCAGCAGTTTTATACGGACAGGGTCACGTTCAGACATTCAGTACTTC
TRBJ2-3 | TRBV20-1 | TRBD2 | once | CSVLVAGGRTDTQYF | TGCAGTGTACTAGTAGCGGGGGGCCGCACAGATACGCAGTATTTT
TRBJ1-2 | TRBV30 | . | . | CAWSSRGDGYTF | TGTGCCTGGAGCTCTAGGGGGGATGGCTACACCTTC
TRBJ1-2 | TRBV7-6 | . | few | CASSLGENYGYTF | TGTGCCAGCAGCTTGGGGGAGAACTATGGCTACACCTTC
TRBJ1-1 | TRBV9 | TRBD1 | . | CASKKTGFTEAFF | TGTGCCAGCAAGAAGACAGGGTTCACTGAAGCTTTCTTT
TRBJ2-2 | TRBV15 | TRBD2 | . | CATSSSRLAGTGELFF | TGTGCCACCAGCAGTTCGAGACTAGCGGGGACCGGGGAGCTGTTTTTT
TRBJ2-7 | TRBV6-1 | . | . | CASSKALVRVGEQYF | TGTGCCAGCAGCAAGGCCCTGGTCAGGGTGGGGGAGCAGTACTTC
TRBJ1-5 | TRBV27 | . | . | CASKNQPQHF | TGTGCCAGCAAAAATCAGCCCCAGCATTTT
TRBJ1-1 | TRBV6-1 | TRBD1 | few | CATYHFGGQALMNTEAFF | TGTGCCACATATCACTTCGGGGGACAGGCCCTTATGAACACTGAAGCTTTCTTT